A selection of T cell receptor beta chains follows, all from one sample in a study of shared clonotypes between healthy human individuals. Clones were read by immunoSEQ multiplex PCR, and TCRdb kept only the in-frame ones, dropping some. The sample has over 2,000,000 clones; just over 90% are singletons. The sample consisted of naive CD8+ T cells from PBMCs. Source of these receptors: a man aged 18 to 29 in good health. Some clones in this sample may be carry-over from other donors' samples. Each CDR3 is given with its conserved first and last residue. Each record gives: clone size, V gene, J gene, D gene, CDR3 DNA, CDR3 protein. The D gene is left open where the match is weak. Where a row states a size, it is once, few, many or the class of an expanded clone; other rows omit it.

>.|TRBV19|TRBJ1-4|.
TGTGCCAGTAGCTGGGACGGTGAAGAAAAACTGTTTTTT
CASSWDGEEKLFF
>.|TRBV7-9|TRBJ2-1|TRBD2
TGTGCCAGCAGCTTAACGGGAGGGCCCCTCAATGAGCAGTTCTTC
CASSLTGGPLNEQFF
>.|TRBV28|TRBJ1-4|.
TGTGCCAGCAGTAAAGTAGGGTTCGCTGAAAAACTGTTTTTT
CASSKVGFAEKLFF
>.|TRBV6-5|TRBJ1-1|TRBD1
TGTGCCAGCAGTTACGGCACAGGGGCAACTGAAGCTTTCTTT
CASSYGTGATEAFF
>.|TRBV28|TRBJ1-1|.
TGTGCCAGCAGTTTATTTCCTACGAACACTGAAGCTTTCTTT
CASSLFPTNTEAFF
>.|TRBV2|TRBJ2-7|TRBD1
TGTGCCAGCAGTTTGACAGGGCCCCACGAGCAGTACTTC
CASSLTGPHEQYF
>.|TRBV13|TRBJ2-5|.
TGTGCCAGCAGCTTGAGGCTTGGGGAGGAGGAGACCCAGTACTTC
CASSLRLGEEETQYF
>.|TRBV6-5|TRBJ2-6|.
TGTGCCAGCAGTTATCCCGGGGCTGGGGCCAACGTCCTGACTTTC
CASSYPGAGANVLTF
>.|TRBV6-1|TRBJ1-2|TRBD1
TGTGCCAGCAGTGAATCAAACAGGGGGCGCGGTTACGGCTACACCTTC
CASSESNRGRGYGYTF
>.|TRBV5-1|TRBJ2-7|TRBD2
TGCGCCAGCAGCTTAGGTGTGACTAGCGGGAGTGAAGCGTTC
CASSLGVTSGSEAF
>once|TRBV9|TRBJ2-3|TRBD2
TGTGCCAGCAGCGCGGCGGGGACTAGCCTCCGCTCTGCGCAGTATTTT
CASSAAGTSLRSAQYF
>once|TRBV13|TRBJ2-3|.
TGTGCCAGCAGCAGACCCGGTTGGGAACTAGATACGCAGTATTTT
CASSRPGWELDTQYF
>.|TRBV27|TRBJ2-7|TRBD2
TGTGCCAGCAGTCTTCTAGCGGGAGTGTACGAGCAGTACTTC
CASSLLAGVYEQYF
>.|TRBV29-1|TRBJ2-5|.
TGCAGCGTTGGGGGTGTAGGGGCTGCGGGAGAGACCCAGTACTTC
CSVGGVGAAGETQYF
>.|TRBV27|TRBJ2-7|TRBD2
TGTGCCAGCAGTCGTTACCCTAGCGGGTCAGTCTACGAGCAGTACTTC
CASSRYPSGSVYEQYF
>.|TRBV19|TRBJ1-1|.
TGTGCCAGTAGTATCAGGGGTGAGAACACTGAAGCTTTCTTT
CASSIRGENTEAFF
>.|TRBV7-9|TRBJ1-1|.
TGTGCCAGCAGCCCGGACATGATTAACACTGAAGCTTTCTTT
CASSPDMINTEAFF
>once|TRBV5-6|TRBJ2-1|TRBD2
TGTGCCAGCACCGACACCAGGGTGAGCGGGAGCGGCAATGAGCAGTTCTTC
CASTDTRVSGSGNEQFF
>once|TRBV13|TRBJ2-7|.
TGTGCCAGCAGCTATCAGAGCTACGAGCAGTACTTC
CASSYQSYEQYF
>few|TRBV28|TRBJ1-5|.
TGTGCCAGCACTGACGGAGAGAATCAGCCCCAGCATTTT
CASTDGENQPQHF
>.|TRBV7-8|TRBJ2-3|TRBD2
TGTGCCAGCAGCTTAGACGGCGGGAGAGCAGATACGCAGTATTTT
CASSLDGGRADTQYF
>.|TRBV2|TRBJ2-7|TRBD2
TGTGCCAGCAGTGAAGGAGGCCGGGAGGGCCTGTACGAGCAGTACTTC
CASSEGGREGLYEQYF
>.|TRBV4-2|TRBJ2-5|TRBD1
TGTGCCAGCAGCCAAGAGGAACAGGGGGCGCTTGAGACCCAGTACTTC
CASSQEEQGALETQYF